This is a list of T cell receptor beta chains from one sample in a study of T cells after yellow fever vaccination. TCRdb itself ran the 5' RACE reads through MiXCR, one entry per CDR3 protein. The sample has around 310,000 distinct CDR3 sequences; 3% to 4.5% are singletons. The sample consisted of PBMCs, taken on the day of the yellow fever booster vaccination. The receptors were sampled from a man younger than 35 who received the YFV17D yellow fever vaccine. CDR3s include the opening cysteine and the closing phenylalanine or tryptophan. The order of the fields is CDR3 DNA, CDR3 protein, clone size, V gene, J gene, D gene. The D gene is left open where the match is weak. Only some rows state a clone size, as once, few, many or a class for expanded clones.

DNA: TGCAGCGTTGAAGATGGCGCAGGGAGCCTAGCCAAAAACATTCAGTACTTC; CDR3: CSVEDGAGSLAKNIQYF; size: many; V: TRBV29-1; J: TRBJ2-4; D: -
DNA: TGCAGTGCTAGACCACCGGGACAGGGAATGTACAATGAGCAGTTCTTC; CDR3: CSARPPGQGMYNEQFF; size: -; V: TRBV20-1; J: TRBJ2-1; D: TRBD1
DNA: TGCGCCAGCAGCCAAGATTGGGCGGGGGGATCTCAGCCCCAGCATTTT; CDR3: CASSQDWAGGSQPQHF; size: -; V: TRBV4-1; J: TRBJ1-5; D: -
DNA: TGCAGTGCTAGAGATTGGGCTAGGAGTACAGATACGCAGTATTTT; CDR3: CSARDWARSTDTQYF; size: -; V: TRBV20-1; J: TRBJ2-3; D: -
DNA: TGCGCCAGCACCCCAGAGCGAAGCTCCTACAATGAGCAGTTCTTC; CDR3: CASTPERSSYNEQFF; size: many; V: TRBV4-3; J: TRBJ2-1; D: -
DNA: TGTGCCAGCAGCCCATTCGACAGTCGAACTGAAGCTTTCTTT; CDR3: CASSPFDSRTEAFF; size: many; V: TRBV7-2; J: TRBJ1-1; D: -
DNA: TGTGCCAGCTCACGGGACACCGCAAGCTATGGCTACACCTTC; CDR3: CASSRDTASYGYTF; size: -; V: TRBV18; J: TRBJ1-2; D: -
DNA: TGTGCCAGCAGCCAAGATCGGGGGCGGGGGATCCCGGGAGGAGATACGCAGTATTTT; CDR3: CASSQDRGRGIPGGDTQYF; size: few; V: TRBV4-2; J: TRBJ2-3; D: -
DNA: TGTGCCAGCTCACCCGCCGGGGGACCCAATCAGCCCCAGCATTTT; CDR3: CASSPAGGPNQPQHF; size: many; V: TRBV18; J: TRBJ1-5; D: -
DNA: TGTGCCACCAGCAGAGAAGACAGAGCCACAGATACGCAGTATTTT; CDR3: CATSREDRATDTQYF; size: many; V: TRBV15; J: TRBJ2-3; D: -
DNA: TGTGCCAGGGAGATAAGTGGGTTTGATACGCAGTATTTT; CDR3: CAREISGFDTQYF; size: few; V: TRBV28; J: TRBJ2-3; D: -
DNA: TGTGCCAGCAGCTTGGGCGTAAGCTCCTACAATGAGCAGTTCTTC; CDR3: CASSLGVSSYNEQFF; size: many; V: TRBV5-1; J: TRBJ2-1; D: -
DNA: TGTGCCAGCAGCCTCGGTCAGGTGCTAAGTGAAAAACTGTTTTTT; CDR3: CASSLGQVLSEKLFF; size: few; V: TRBV12-3/TRBV12-4; J: TRBJ1-4; D: -
DNA: TGTGCCAGCAGCCCCCAGACAGGGCTAGACGACACCGGGGAGCTGTTTTTT; CDR3: CASSPQTGLDDTGELFF; size: few; V: TRBV27; J: TRBJ2-2; D: TRBD1
DNA: TGCAGTGCTAGAGCCGGGACAGGGTTTTACGAGCAGTACTTC; CDR3: CSARAGTGFYEQYF; size: many; V: TRBV20-1; J: TRBJ2-7; D: TRBD1
DNA: TGTGCCAGCAGCTTGAATCCTTTCGGGGGTCCCACAGATACGCAGTATTTT; CDR3: CASSLNPFGGPTDTQYF; size: -; V: TRBV5-5; J: TRBJ2-3; D: -
DNA: TGTGCCAGCAGCCCCGAGAGCGCTAGGGCCGATACGCAGTATTTT; CDR3: CASSPESARADTQYF; size: many; V: TRBV16; J: TRBJ2-3; D: -
DNA: TGTGCCAGCTCACCACAATCTGGGAGCTCCTACAATGAGCAGTTCTTC; CDR3: CASSPQSGSSYNEQFF; size: -; V: TRBV18; J: TRBJ2-1; D: -
DNA: TGCAGTGCTAGAGATAGGACTAGCGTTCCAGATACGCAGTATTTT; CDR3: CSARDRTSVPDTQYF; size: many; V: TRBV20-1; J: TRBJ2-3; D: TRBD2
DNA: TGCGCCAGCAGCCGGCTCGGGGAGGGCAATCAGCCCCAGCATTTT; CDR3: CASSRLGEGNQPQHF; size: many; V: TRBV5-1; J: TRBJ1-5; D: -
DNA: TGTGCCAGCAGCTCCCGGCTAGCAGAGACCCAGTACTTC; CDR3: CASSSRLAETQYF; size: many; V: TRBV7-3; J: TRBJ2-5; D: -
DNA: TGTGCCAGCACCTCCTCGGGGGCGCCGAACACCGGGGAGCTGTTTTTT; CDR3: CASTSSGAPNTGELFF; size: many; V: TRBV28; J: TRBJ2-2; D: -
DNA: TGTGCCAGCAGTCCCTACCCGGGGTCCTACGAGCAGTACTTC; CDR3: CASSPYPGSYEQYF; size: many; V: TRBV12-3/TRBV12-4; J: TRBJ2-7; D: -